This T cell receptor beta chain emerged from a study of shared clonotypes between healthy human individuals. This table comes from immunoSEQ multiplex PCR, and its TCRdb copy is limited to in-frame clones, with some not included. The sample carries hundreds of thousands of clones, 90% to 96% recorded once. Per the germline V gene, CDR1 is MGHRA and CDR2 is YSYEKL. The CDR3 is made up of 14 amino acids. V was clipped by 2 bases and J by 3 bases; unmatched bases: 3. Specimen: naive CD4+ T cells sorted from blood. As for subset: CD45RA+ positively selected. The TCR sequence derives from a woman under 40 in good health. This chain links TRBV4-1 with TRBJ1-1; 7 bases map to TRBD1. CDR3 DNA: TGCGCCAGCAGCCAAATGGGACAGCACACTGAAGCTTTCTTT. This codes for CASSQMGQHTEAFF.